Listed here are 22 T cell receptor beta chains from one sample, sequenced in a study of identifying expanded T cells in peripheral blood. Some clones are missing from TCRdb's copy, which holds only in-frame ones; the method was immunoSEQ multiplex PCR. The sample includes tens of thousands of clones, around nine tenths of them seen just once. Source material: blood. Receptors originate from a person aged 18-70 years in good health.

The chain recombines TRBV7-2 with TRBJ1-5; TRBD1 is a possible D gene (5 bases). CDR1 and CDR2 from the germline V gene are SGHTA and FQGNSA. Trimming took off 5 bases at V and 7 bases at J, with 15 bases between the two ends. CDR3 length: 14 residues. In nucleotides, the CDR3 is TGTGCCAGCAGCCGATGGCAGGGAGGACAGCCCCAGCATTTT. Amino acid sequence: CASSRWQGGQPQHF.

This clone was seen just once. In DNA, the CDR3 is TGCGCCAGCAGCCCTCAGGGGGAAAAACTGTTTTTT. Its translation: CASSPQGEKLFF. The chain links TRBV4-3 to TRBJ1-4, with D maybe TRBD1 (6 bases). The V end was cut by 4 bases, the J end by 8 bases, with 8 bases between. CDR1 is LGHNA, CDR2 YSLEER, per germline. The CDR3 is 12 residues long.

This chain uses TRBV19 with TRBJ2-7; the D is unclear. CDR1 is LNHDA and CDR2 is SQIVND in the germline V gene (reference sequence). V was clipped by 7 bases and J by 1 base, with 11 bases between them. The CDR3 extends over 13 amino acids. CDR3 in DNA: TGTGCCAGTATGGACCGCACATCCTACGAGCAGTACTTC. Translating gives CASMDRTSYEQYF.

This chain links TRBV4-1 with TRBJ1-2, with TRBD1 as a possible D gene (6 bases). V lost 1 base, J lost 9 bases, and 18 bases lay in between. The CDR3 sequence is 15 residues long. The germline CDR1 and CDR2 sequences are MGHRA and YSYEKL. CDR3 bases: TGCGCCAGCAGCCAAGCTCGCGGGACACCACTTAGCTACACCTTC. It yields the protein CASSQARGTPLSYTF.

The V and J genes are TRBV28 and TRBJ1-2; 8 bases are shared with TRBD1. This CDR3 comprises 15 residues. The V segment lost 6 bases and the J segment 4 bases; nucleotides outside the gene matches: 10. In germline, CDR1 is MDHEN, CDR2 SYDVKM. The CDR3 here is CASSLFGDRSYGYTF. CDR3 sequence (DNA): TGTGCCAGCAGCCTATTCGGGGACAGGTCCTATGGCTACACCTTC.

This chain uses TRBV29-1 with TRBJ2-5; perhaps D is TRBD1 or TRBD2 (7 bases each). V was pared by 8 bases and J by 0 bases, with 25 bases between. CDR3 length equals 17 residues. Per the germline V gene, CDR1 is SQVTM and CDR2 is ANQGSEA. CDR3 sequence reads: CSSRGGQGVWYQETQYF. The CDR3 nucleotides read TGCAGCTCCAGGGGGGGGCAGGGAGTGTGGTACCAAGAGACCCAGTACTTC.

J is TRBJ1-5 and V is TRBV28; D call uncertain. The CDR3 length is 12 residues. Looked up from germline, CDR1 is MDHEN and CDR2 is SYDVKM. With 1 base removed from V and 7 bases from J, the gap between germline ends came to 5 bases. The CDR3 nucleotides are TGTGCCAGCAGTTTATTGCTGCAGCCCCAGCATTTT. As protein: CASSLLLQPQHF.

The chain carries TRBV27 and TRBJ1-6; no reliable D call. V was shortened by 0 bases and J by 9 bases, with 12 bases between the two germline ends. CDR1 MNHEY and CDR2 SMNVEV come from the germline V gene (reference sequence). The CDR3 length is 15 residues. Here the CDR3 reads CASSLSPGNSSPLHF. The CDR3 bases are TGTGCCAGCAGTTTATCCCCAGGAAATAGTTCACCCCTCCACTTT.

With regard to this clone: An end of the junction differs from the germline gene, which may be a read error. V and J are TRBV29-1 and TRBJ2-1; D is tentatively TRBD1 or TRBD2 (5 bases each). In germline, CDR1 is SQVTM, CDR2 ANQGSEA. The CDR3 contains 8 residues. Here the CDR3 DNA reads TGCAGCGCTGGGACGGAGGTCTTC. Protein sequence: CSAGTEVF.

V and J are TRBV18 and TRBJ1-1; 8 nucleotides line up with TRBD1. Germline V gene data show CDR1 as KGHSH and CDR2 as LQKENI. The CDR3 has 16 amino acids. V shed 6 bases, J shed 1 base, and the junction held 10 bases outside the gene matches. Here the CDR3 reads CASSPTGGVWNTEAFF. The CDR3 bases are TGTGCCAGCTCTCCAACAGGGGGGGTTTGGAACACTGAAGCTTTCTTT. Together with reference TRBV18 and TRBJ1-1, the CDR3 gives the full variable domain: NAGVMQNPRHLVRRRGQEARLRCSPMKGHSHVYWYRQLPEEGLKFMVYLQKENIIDESGMPKERFSAEFPKEGPSILRIQQVVRGDSAAYFCASSPTGGVWNTEAFFGQGTRLTVV.

V and J are TRBV18 and TRBJ1-2; no firm D call. Trimming removed 3 bases from V and 0 bases from J, with 11 bases in between. The CDR3 has 15 amino acids. The V gene's germline CDR1 is KGHSH and CDR2 LQKENI. As DNA, the CDR3 is TGTGCCAGCTCACCTTACGGGGAAGCTAACTATGGCTACACCTTC. Its protein is CASSPYGEANYGYTF. Full variable domain (missing parts from reference TRBV18 and TRBJ1-2): NAGVMQNPRHLVRRRGQEARLRCSPMKGHSHVYWYRQLPEEGLKFMVYLQKENIIDESGMPKERFSAEFPKEGPSILRIQQVVRGDSAAYFCASSPYGEANYGYTFGSGTRLTVV.

This clone was recorded only once. The chain has TRBV10-1 and TRBJ1-1; D gene ambiguous. Trimming took off 6 bases at V and 1 base at J, with 9 bases between the two ends. This CDR3 is built from 13 residues. Germline CDR1 and CDR2: WNHNN and SYGVQD (reference sequence). CDR3 nucleotides: TGCGCCAGCAGACGGAATGCGAACACTGAAGCTTTCTTT. It translates to CASRRNANTEAFF.

This rearrangement joins TRBV2 to TRBJ2-7; weak D call: TRBD2 (7 bases). The V gene lost 2 bases and the J gene lost 3 bases, with 17 bases spanning the gap. The length of the CDR3 is 16 residues. Germline CDR1 is SNHLY and CDR2 is FYNNEI. CDR3 residues: CASSERGGGVYYEQYF. The CDR3 DNA follows: TGTGCCAGCAGTGAACGTGGGGGGGGCGTATACTACGAGCAGTACTTC. Drawing the rest from reference TRBV2 and TRBJ2-7, the complete variable domain is EPEVTQTPSHQVTQMGQEVILRCVPISNHLYFYWYRQILGQKVEFLVSFYNNEISEKSEIFDDQFSVERPDGSNFTLKIRSTKLEDSAMYFCASSERGGGVYYEQYFGPGTRLTVT.

The CDR3 nucleotides are TGTGCCAGCAATCCTCTAGGAATAAACACTGAAGCTTTCTTT. This sequence encodes CASNPLGINTEAFF. The chain has TRBV5-6 and TRBJ1-1; D gene unclear. The CDR3 spans 14 residues. Germline values: CDR1 SGHDT, CDR2 YYEEEE. The V end lost 6 bases, the J end lost 2 bases, and 14 bases lay between the germline ends.

This clone was detected only once. J is TRBJ2-2 and V is TRBV2, with D perhaps being TRBD1 or TRBD2 (5 bases each). The CDR3 is made up of 13 amino acids. Trimming removed 3 bases at V and 6 bases at J, with 8 bases between. The V gene's germline CDR1 is SNHLY and CDR2 FYNNEI. The CDR3 reads CASSDRESGELFF. The CDR3, as DNA: TGTGCCAGCAGTGACAGGGAGTCCGGGGAGCTGTTTTTT. Full variable domain (missing parts from reference TRBV2 and TRBJ2-2): EPEVTQTPSHQVTQMGQEVILRCVPISNHLYFYWYRQILGQKVEFLVSFYNNEISEKSEIFDDQFSVERPDGSNFTLKIRSTKLEDSAMYFCASSDRESGELFFGEGSRLTVL.

This clone was observed a handful of times. V gene TRBV29-1 combines with J gene TRBJ2-3; D unresolved. The V end was cut by 7 bases, the J end by 4 bases, with 18 bases between. The CDR3 contains 14 residues. Germline V gives CDR1 SQVTM, CDR2 ANQGSEA. The CDR3 reads CSALTLLMADTQYF. The CDR3 nucleotides read TGCAGCGCTCTGACACTGCTTATGGCAGATACGCAGTATTTT.

V and J are TRBV18 and TRBJ1-3; perhaps TRBD1 as D (6 bases). Germline V gives CDR1 KGHSH, CDR2 LQKENI. CDR3 length equals 17 residues. The V end lost 2 bases, the J end lost 0 bases, and 14 bases lay between the germline ends. CDR3 loop: CASSPGTPRVSGNTIYF. The CDR3 bases are TGTGCCAGCTCACCAGGGACACCCCGAGTCTCTGGAAACACCATATATTTT.

This clone has only one observation. The rearrangement links TRBV18 to TRBJ1-1; the match to TRBD1 covers 7 bases. The CDR3 totals 15 residues. Germline V gene data show CDR1 as KGHSH and CDR2 as LQKENI. V lost 1 base to trimming and J lost 7 bases; unmatched junction nucleotides: 9. The CDR3 reads CASSPLLTGQLEAFF. The CDR3 region has the DNA TGTGCCAGCTCACCACTCCTGACGGGACAGCTTGAAGCTTTCTTT.

J is TRBJ2-7 and V is TRBV5-1; no firm D call. The CDR3 extends over 13 amino acids. V shed 4 bases and J shed 1 base, with 9 bases lying between them. Germline V gene data show CDR1 as SGHRS and CDR2 as YFSETQ. The CDR3 reads CASSVIGSYEQYF. CDR3 sequence (DNA): TGCGCCAGCAGCGTCATTGGATCCTACGAGCAGTACTTC.

This rearrangement joins TRBV4-2 to TRBJ2-5, with 9 bases that match TRBD2. Per the germline V gene, CDR1 is LGHNA and CDR2 is YNFKEQ. The V and J ends lost 5 bases and 1 base, in that order; junction bases with no gene match: 5. This CDR3 contains 15 residues. In nucleotides, the CDR3 is TGTGCCAGCAGCAAGAGCGGGGGGACCCAAGAGACCCAGTACTTC. Translation gives CASSKSGGTQETQYF.

In its sample, this clone ranks as medium-sized. This sequence joins TRBV27 and TRBJ2-2, with no clear D. V was pared by 0 bases and J by 7 bases, with 3 bases between. The V gene's germline CDR1 is MNHEY and CDR2 SMNVEV (reference sequence). This CDR3 comprises 12 residues. Here the CDR3 DNA reads TGTGCCAGCAGTTTATCAGTCGGGGAGCTGTTTTTT. This translates into CASSLSVGELFF.

This chain connects TRBV7-9 to TRBJ2-5; D may match TRBD1 or TRBD2 (5 bases each). V lost 5 bases to trimming and J lost 4 bases, with 14 bases between them. This CDR3 region has 14 residues. CDR1 and CDR2 (germline): SEHNR, FQNEAQ (reference sequence). The chain's CDR3 is CASSPRPGLETQYF. CDR3 DNA: TGTGCCAGCAGCCCACGCCCGGGGCTAGAGACCCAGTACTTC. The full variable domain, with the rest looked up from reference TRBV7-9 and TRBJ2-5, is DTGVSQNPRHKITKRGQNVTFRCDPISEHNRLYWYRQTLGQGPEFLTYFQNEAQLEKSRLLSDRFSAERPKGSFSTLEIQRTEQGDSAMYLCASSPRPGLETQYFGPGTRLLVL.